The next 16 T cell receptor beta chains were all read from a single sample in a study of PD-1 blockade in classical Hodgkin lymphoma (dated by TCRdb to 2020 to 2022). The sample's time point label, decoded: cycle 1 day 1 (C1D1), immediately before nivolumab initiation. Every trial patient had relapsed following autologous stem cell transplantation, and prior brentuximab vedotin exposure was what differed among cohorts A, B and C. The library was made by the immunoSEQ multiplex PCR assay. Sourced from immuneACCESS, this table was stored by TCRdb with only in-frame sequences that have V and J called. A share of the clones is absent; for the studies checked, an unresolved V gene accounts for under half, and the remainder has no known explanation. The table for this sample lists about 19,000 clones; about 81% of them were counted only once. The top ten hold about 6.6% of the sample. The material sequenced was peripheral blood mononuclear cells (PBMCs), taken at baseline. The receptors shown here come from a human donor with classical Hodgkin lymphoma.

Here the CDR3 DNA reads TGCGCCAGCAGTCCTGGACAGGGCACTGAAGCTTTCTTT. It codes for CASSPGQGTEAFF. The gene calls are TRBV4-3 and TRBJ1-1, with 8 bases lining up with TRBD1. Trimming cost V 6 bases and J 4 bases; bases outside gene matches: 4. This CDR3 comprises 13 residues. From germline, CDR1 is LGHNA and CDR2 YSLEER.

CDR3 region: CAWSVRDTIGDEQYF. The DNA for the CDR3 is TGTGCCTGGAGTGTCCGGGACACAATTGGGGACGAGCAGTACTTC. The chain combines TRBV30 with TRBJ2-7, with D perhaps TRBD1 (6 bases). Germline lookup yields CDR1 GTSNPN and CDR2 SVGIG (reference sequence). Trimming left V 0 bases short and J 5 bases short, with 17 bases between. This CDR3 is 15 amino acids long.

CDR3 DNA: TGTGCCACCCGATTTTGGAGGAACACTGAAGCTTTCTTT. Translation: CATRFWRNTEAFF. The rearrangement joins TRBV28 to TRBJ1-1; no firm D call. The germline CDR1 and CDR2 sequences are MDHEN and SYDVKM. This CDR3 is 13 amino acids long. Trimming shortened V by 10 bases and J by 1 base, and 13 bases separated the two germline ends.

The CDR3 region is CASSPWQAPSYEQYF. CDR3 DNA sequence: TGTGCCAGCAGCCCCTGGCAAGCCCCATCCTACGAGCAGTACTTC. J is TRBJ2-7 and V is TRBV9; D is unresolved. The V gene's germline CDR1 is SGDLS and CDR2 YYNGEE. V lost 4 bases, J lost 1 base, and 15 bases lay in between. The CDR3 is 15 residues long. Full variable domain (missing parts from reference TRBV9 and TRBJ2-7): DSGVTQTPKHLITATGQRVTLRCSPRSGDLSVYWYQQSLDQGLQFLIQYYNGEERAKGNILERFSAQQFPDLHSELNLSSLELGDSALYFCASSPWQAPSYEQYFGPGTRLTVT.

This clone was seen just once. The V call is TRBV7-3, the J call TRBJ2-3, with 14 bases identical to TRBD2. V lost 5 bases and J lost 6; bases outside the gene matches: 16. The CDR3 is 19 residues long. CDR1 and CDR2 from the germline V gene are SGHTA and FQGTGA. In nucleotides, the CDR3 is TGTGCCAGCAGCAGGTGGCCGGGACTAGCGGGGGCTTCAGGGGATACGCAGTATTTT. Translation: CASSRWPGLAGASGDTQYF.

V is TRBV6-5 and J is TRBJ2-3; unclear D gene. The V gene's germline CDR1 is MNHEY and CDR2 SVGAGI. V dropped 5 bases and J dropped 3 bases, with 9 bases sitting between them. The CDR3 sequence is 13 residues long. This chain's CDR3 is CASSKDVTDTQYF. As DNA, the CDR3 is TGTGCCAGCAGTAAGGATGTTACAGATACGCAGTATTTT.

The CDR3 loop reads CASSLSQGAIYEQYF. The CDR3, as DNA: TGTGCCAGCAGTTTATCTCAGGGGGCAATATACGAGCAGTACTTC. The gene calls are TRBV27 and TRBJ2-7; 8 nucleotides agree with TRBD1. Germline trimming cut 0 bases from V and 4 bases from J; bases unmatched to any gene: 5. Germline CDR1 and CDR2: MNHEY and SMNVEV (reference sequence). There are 15 residues in the CDR3.

The chain carries TRBV6-4 and TRBJ2-4; 8 nucleotides align to TRBD2. In germline, CDR1 is MRHNA, CDR2 SNTAGT. V trimming: 2 bases; J trimming: 3 bases; junction bases outside the gene matches: 9. The CDR3 has 17 residues. The CDR3 region is CASSDRRGGWVKNIQYF. The CDR3 DNA follows: TGTGCCAGCAGTGACCGCCGGGGGGGCTGGGTCAAAAACATTCAGTACTTC.

J is TRBJ1-2 and V is TRBV6-5, with 8 bases matching TRBD1. Germline loops: CDR1 MNHEY, CDR2 SVGAGI. The ends lost 4 bases at V and 6 bases at J; junction bases unmatched: 7. The CDR3 runs 14 residues. In DNA form, the CDR3 reads TGTGCCAGCAGTTCAGGGGGCCCTATCGATGGCTACACCTTC. It yields the protein CASSSGGPIDGYTF.

The CDR3 nucleotides read TGCGCCAGCAGCCAAGTTCTGGGTCTAGCTGAAGCTTTCTTT. Protein product: CASSQVLGLAEAFF. The V gene is TRBV4-1, the J gene TRBJ1-1; D call uncertain. CDR1 and CDR2 (germline): MGHRA, YSYEKL. CDR3 length: 14 residues. V gave up 1 base and J gave up 6 bases, with 12 bases separating them.

In this sample, this clone turned up once. This chain links TRBV4-3 with TRBJ1-1, with D possibly being TRBD1 (6 bases). This CDR3 is 15 amino acids long. Germline assignment: CDR1 LGHNA and CDR2 YSLEER. V gave up 0 bases and J gave up 3 bases, with 11 bases separating them. CDR3 protein: CASSQDRGAYTEAFF. The CDR3 DNA follows: TGCGCCAGCAGCCAAGATCGGGGGGCCTACACTGAAGCTTTCTTT.

A few counts support this clone. This sequence joins TRBV6-1 and TRBJ1-1; 7 bases match TRBD1. Germline V gene sequence: CDR1 MNHNS, CDR2 SASEGT. CDR3 length equals 14 residues. With 6 bases clipped from V and 0 bases from J, the junction kept 4 bases outside the gene matches. The CDR3 loop is CASSPTGMNTEAFF. CDR3 DNA: TGTGCCAGCAGCCCGACAGGGATGAACACTGAAGCTTTCTTT.

This chain links TRBV4-1 with TRBJ1-2; D might be TRBD1 (5 bases). V was clipped by 2 bases and J by 4 bases, with 14 bases between them. CDR3 length equals 15 residues. Germline V gene sequence: CDR1 MGHRA, CDR2 YSYEKL. The CDR3 protein is CASSQPLRGLYGYTF. DNA of the CDR3: TGCGCCAGCAGCCAACCCCTCCGGGGCCTCTATGGCTACACCTTC.

The rearrangement links TRBV20-1 to TRBJ1-1, with D unclear. The germline V gene has CDR1 DFQATT and CDR2 SNEGSKA (reference sequence). CDR3 size: 11 residues. V was cut by 4 bases and J by 7 bases, with 10 bases left in between. The CDR3 is CSATGANEAFF. The CDR3 region has the DNA TGCAGTGCTACGGGCGCGAATGAAGCTTTCTTT.

This chain joins TRBV7-8 and TRBJ2-3; D gene uncertain. V was clipped by 11 bases and J by 4 bases, with 22 bases between them. The CDR3 sequence is 15 residues long. Germline V gene lookup returns CDR1 SGHVS and CDR2 FQNEAQ. CDR3 nucleotides: TGTGCCCCCCGCACCGGCAAAGGGCGATCAGATACGCAGTATTTT. Protein sequence: CAPRTGKGRSDTQYF.

The chain is built from TRBV4-3 and TRBJ2-7; 7 bases are shared with TRBD1. Looked up from germline, CDR1 is LGHNA and CDR2 is YSLEER. The CDR3 spans 14 residues. V trimming: 0 bases; J trimming: 2 bases; junction bases outside the gene matches: 1. CDR3 bases: TGCGCCAGCAGCCAAGAGGGACAGCCCTACGAGCAGTACTTC. Its protein product is CASSQEGQPYEQYF.